This record looks at one T cell receptor (beta chain) sequence and its context. This sample was included in a study of cytomegalovirus exposure and HLA in healthy donors. Germline CDR1 and CDR2: LGHNA and YSLEER. CDR3 size: 19 residues. V dropped 1 base and J dropped 0 bases, with 18 bases sitting between them. The PCR made use of 60 Vbeta and 13 Jbeta primers. The protocol was immunoSEQ multiplex PCR, while the TCRdb copy is restricted to in-frame clones and leaves out a portion. This sample has over 120,000 clones, with about three quarters found just once. The receptor's source is a male donor in good health and CMV-seronegative. The chain uses TRBV4-3 and TRBJ2-2; D possibly corresponds to TRBD2 (6 bases). The material sequenced was PBMCs. The CDR3 DNA reads as TGCGCCAGCAGCCAAGCCCTCGGCGGTGGGAGGTCGAACACCGGGGAGCTGTTTTTT. It yields the protein CASSQALGGGRSNTGELFF.